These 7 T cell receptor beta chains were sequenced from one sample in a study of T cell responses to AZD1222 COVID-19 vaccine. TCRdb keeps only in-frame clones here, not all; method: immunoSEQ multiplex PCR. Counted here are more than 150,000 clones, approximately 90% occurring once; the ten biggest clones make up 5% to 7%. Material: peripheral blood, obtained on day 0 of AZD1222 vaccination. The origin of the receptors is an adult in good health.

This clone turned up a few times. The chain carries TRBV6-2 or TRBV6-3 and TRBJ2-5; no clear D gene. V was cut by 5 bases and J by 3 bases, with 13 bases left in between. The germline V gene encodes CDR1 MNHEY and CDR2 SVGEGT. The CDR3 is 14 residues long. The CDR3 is CASSGSSVKETQYF. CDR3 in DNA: TGTGCCAGCAGTGGGTCGTCAGTGAAAGAGACCCAGTACTTC.

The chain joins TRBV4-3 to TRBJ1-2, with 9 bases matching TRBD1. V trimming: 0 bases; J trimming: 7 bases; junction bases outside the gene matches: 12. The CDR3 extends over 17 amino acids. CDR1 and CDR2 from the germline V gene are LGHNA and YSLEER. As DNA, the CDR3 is TGCGCCAGCAGCCAAGATCCAACAGGGGGCGGAGGCTTTGGCTACACCTTC. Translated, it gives CASSQDPTGGGGFGYTF.

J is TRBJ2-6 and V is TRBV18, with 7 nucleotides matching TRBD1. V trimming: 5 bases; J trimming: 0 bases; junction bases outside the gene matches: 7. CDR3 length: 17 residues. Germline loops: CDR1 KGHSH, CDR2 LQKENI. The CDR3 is CASSSDRAISGANVLTF. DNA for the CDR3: TGTGCCAGCTCAAGTGACAGGGCGATCTCTGGGGCCAACGTCCTGACTTTC.

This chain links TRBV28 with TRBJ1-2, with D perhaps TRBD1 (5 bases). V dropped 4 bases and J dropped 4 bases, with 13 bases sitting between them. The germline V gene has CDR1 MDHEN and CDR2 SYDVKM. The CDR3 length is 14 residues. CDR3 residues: CASSSPGGAYGYTF. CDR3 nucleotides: TGTGCCAGCAGTTCCCCGGGAGGGGCCTATGGCTACACCTTC.

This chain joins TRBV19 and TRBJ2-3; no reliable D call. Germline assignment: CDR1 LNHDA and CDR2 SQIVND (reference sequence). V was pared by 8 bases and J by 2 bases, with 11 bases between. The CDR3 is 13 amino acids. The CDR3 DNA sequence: TGTGCCAGTTGGGGTTTGAACACAGATACGCAGTATTTT. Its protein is CASWGLNTDTQYF.

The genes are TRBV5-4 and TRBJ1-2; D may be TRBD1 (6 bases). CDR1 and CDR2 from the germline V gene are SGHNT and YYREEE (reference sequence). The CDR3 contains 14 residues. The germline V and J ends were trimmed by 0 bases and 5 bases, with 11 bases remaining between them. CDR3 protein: CASSLAGTPYGYTF. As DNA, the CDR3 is TGTGCCAGCAGCTTGGCAGGGACACCTTATGGCTACACCTTC. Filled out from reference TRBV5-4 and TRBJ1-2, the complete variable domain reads ETGVTQSPTHLIKTRGQQVTLRCSSQSGHNTVSWYQQALGQGPQFIFQYYREEENGRGNFPPRFSGLQFPNYSSELNVNALELDDSALYLCASSLAGTPYGYTFGSGTRLTVV.

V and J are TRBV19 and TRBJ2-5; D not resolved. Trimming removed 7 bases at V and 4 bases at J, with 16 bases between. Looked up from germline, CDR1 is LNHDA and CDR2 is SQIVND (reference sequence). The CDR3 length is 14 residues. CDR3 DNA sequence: TGTGCCAGTAAACCACGGACGGCCCCAGAGACCCAGTACTTC. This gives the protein CASKPRTAPETQYF.